The clone carrying this T cell receptor beta chain occurred a few times. Its antigen remains unidentified. This sample was included in a study of cytomegalovirus exposure and HLA in healthy donors. The V gene's germline CDR1 is SGHAT and CDR2 FQDESV (reference sequence). Trimming pared 2 bases from V and 5 bases from J, leaving 9 bases between. The CDR3 has 13 amino acids. With 60 Vbeta and 13 Jbeta primers, the PCR was carried out. Only in-frame clones appear in the TCRdb table, and some are missing; sequencing was by immunoSEQ multiplex PCR. The table has tens of thousands of clones, about 72% seen once; the top ten hold about 2%. As for the donors, each was a healthy bone marrow donor. Study conclusions and caveats: Association of a missense DCLRE1C variant with TCR beta V- and J-gene trimming was reported in a later analysis.

The chain recombines TRBV11-1 with TRBJ1-1; D might be TRBD1 (5 bases). The sequence came from a man younger than 40 in good health and CMV-seronegative. Sequenced material: PBMCs. CDR3 amino acids: CASSLWGRTEAFF. As DNA, the CDR3 is TGTGCCAGCAGCTTATGGGGCCGGACTGAAGCTTTCTTT.